Below are 19 T cell receptor beta chains sequenced from a single sample in a study of blood T cell repertoires in COVID-19 (dated by TCRdb to 2019 to 2021). Library preparation employed the immunoSEQ multiplex PCR assay. TCRdb obtained this table from immuneACCESS and retained in-frame rearrangements with V and J assigned. These tables miss some clones; where compared with another copy, unresolved V genes account for less than half of the shortfall, and the remainder is unexplained. This sample is represented by some 260,000 clones; roughly 86% of them were singletons. The top ten constitute roughly 0.8% of the sample. The sample was peripheral blood. The receptors here all came from a woman under 40 with acute or convalescent COVID-19.

This chain joins TRBV10-3 and TRBJ2-2, with D possibly TRBD2 on 6 matching bases. Germline-derived CDR1 and CDR2 are ENHRY and SYGVKD. The CDR3 length is 17 residues. V lost 5 bases, J lost 3 bases, and 19 bases lay in between. The CDR3 loop reads CAISPVSGRPDTGELFF. The DNA of the CDR3 is TGTGCCATCAGTCCCGTTAGCGGAAGACCGGACACCGGGGAGCTGTTTTTT.

V usage is TRBV30 and J usage is TRBJ2-5; TRBD1 aligns across 7 bases. Germline V gene sequence: CDR1 GTSNPN, CDR2 SVGIG (reference sequence). The CDR3 is 14 residues long. J gave up 1 base and V 1 base, and 3 bases lay outside the gene matches. The DNA of the CDR3 is TGTGCCTGGAGTGGGGACAGATCCCAAGAGACCCAGTACTTC. Amino acids: CAWSGDRSQETQYF. Full variable domain (outside the CDR3, taken from reference TRBV30 and TRBJ2-5): SQTIHQWPATLVQPVGSPLSLECTVEGTSNPNLYWYRQAAGRGLQLLFYSVGIGQISSEVPQNLSASRPQDRQFILSSKKLLLSDSGFYLCAWSGDRSQETQYFGPGTRLLVL.

The CDR3 coding sequence is TGTGCCAGCAGCCTCAGACAGACGGGCCACGAGCAGTACTTC. Its protein product is CASSLRQTGHEQYF. The chain carries TRBV9 and TRBJ2-7, with D possibly matching TRBD1 (5 bases). Germline lookup yields CDR1 SGDLS and CDR2 YYNGEE. The germline V and J ends were trimmed by 4 bases and 5 bases, with 16 bases remaining between them. This CDR3 has 14 residues.

The chain uses TRBV20-1 and TRBJ1-4, with D possibly matching TRBD1 (5 bases). In germline, CDR1 is DFQATT, CDR2 SNEGSKA (reference sequence). Deletions cut 3 bases from V and 5 bases from J, with 7 bases between. This CDR3 is 12 amino acids long. The CDR3 bases are TGCAGTGCTAGTAGGGGCAATGAAAAACTGTTTTTT. Translating it yields CSASRGNEKLFF.

The chain links TRBV9 to TRBJ2-3; TRBD2 aligns across 8 bases. CDR1 and CDR2 (germline): SGDLS, YYNGEE. The CDR3 has 15 amino acids. V lost 3 bases, J lost 1 base, and 4 bases stayed unmatched. CDR3 protein: CASSANSGGTDTQYF. CDR3 in DNA: TGTGCCAGCAGCGCTAATAGCGGGGGCACAGATACGCAGTATTTT.

This sequence joins TRBV25-1 and TRBJ2-2; 7 nucleotides line up with TRBD1. J was trimmed by 6 bases and V by 7 bases; bases with no gene match: 8. This CDR3 is 14 amino acids long. Per the germline V gene, CDR1 is MGHDK and CDR2 is SYGVNS. The CDR3 is CASKGALLSGELFF. In nucleotides, the CDR3 is TGTGCCAGCAAGGGGGCCCTTCTTTCCGGGGAGCTGTTTTTT.

This clone was counted a single time. The chain links TRBV19 to TRBJ1-2, with a weak D call TRBD1 (6 bases). Trimming removed 5 bases from V and 8 bases from J, with 39 bases in between. CDR3 length: 21 amino acids. Germline V gene data show CDR1 as LNHDA and CDR2 as SQIVND (reference sequence). The CDR3 sequence is CASSASTNIDRGGSPRGGYTF. Here the CDR3 DNA reads TGTGCCAGTAGTGCGTCGACTAATATTGATCGGGGGGGCAGCCCGAGAGGAGGCTACACCTTC.

CDR3 in amino acids: CAWSVLRTVNTEAFF. The CDR3 DNA sequence: TGTGCCTGGAGTGTACTCCGGACAGTGAACACTGAAGCTTTCTTT. The rearrangement links TRBV30 to TRBJ1-1; tentative D call: TRBD1 (6 bases). This CDR3 spans 15 amino acids. V shed 0 bases and J shed 0 bases, with 11 bases lying between them. Germline CDR1 GTSNPN, CDR2 SVGIG (reference sequence).

The CDR3, as DNA: TGTGCCAGCTCACCGACTAGCGGGAGGGGCAATGAGCAGTTCTTC. It codes for CASSPTSGRGNEQFF. The gene calls are TRBV18 and TRBJ2-1, with 14 bases that match TRBD2. Germline V gene lookup returns CDR1 KGHSH and CDR2 LQKENI. This CDR3 is 15 amino acids long. V lost 3 bases to trimming and J lost 6 bases; unmatched junction nucleotides: 1.

The chain uses TRBV29-1 and TRBJ2-1; TRBD2 matches at 10 bases. Germline lookup yields CDR1 SQVTM and CDR2 ANQGSEA. With 2 bases clipped from V and 2 bases from J, the junction kept 6 bases outside the gene matches. This CDR3 region has 16 residues. CDR3 DNA: TGCAGCGTTGAAAGCGGGAGGGCCGATGCCTACAATGAGCAGTTCTTC. This sequence encodes CSVESGRADAYNEQFF.

This chain connects TRBV5-1 to TRBJ1-2, with 9 bases that match TRBD1. Trimming removed 0 bases from V and 3 bases from J; junction bases left unmatched: 3. The length of the CDR3 is 15 residues. Germline loops: CDR1 SGHRS, CDR2 YFSETQ. The CDR3 DNA sequence: TGCGCCAGCAGCTTGGCGACAGGGGGGGACTATGGCTACACCTTC. Translated: CASSLATGGDYGYTF.

The gene calls are TRBV19 and TRBJ1-6; D is uncertain. The V end lost 4 bases, the J end lost 4 bases, and 14 bases lay between the germline ends. Germline lookup yields CDR1 LNHDA and CDR2 SQIVND (reference sequence). This CDR3 spans 16 amino acids. The CDR3 here is CASSRSAFQYNSPLHF. The CDR3, as DNA: TGTGCCAGTAGTAGGTCAGCGTTCCAGTATAATTCACCCCTCCACTTT.

This clone was observed a handful of times. The rearrangement joins TRBV10-3 to TRBJ2-2, with D possibly being TRBD2 (6 bases). The CDR3 has 15 residues. V was shortened by 0 bases and J by 1 base, with 6 bases between the two germline ends. Looked up from germline, CDR1 is ENHRY and CDR2 is SYGVKD. DNA of the CDR3: TGTGCCATCAGTGAGTCTAGCGGGAACACCGGGGAGCTGTTTTTT. It encodes CAISESSGNTGELFF.

The CDR3 DNA reads as TGCGCCAGCAGCCAAGATCCCCTTTATACGCAGTATTTT. Translation: CASSQDPLYTQYF. V usage is TRBV4-3 and J usage is TRBJ2-3; D remains ambiguous. From germline, CDR1 is LGHNA and CDR2 YSLEER. This CDR3 spans 13 amino acids. Trimming stripped 0 bases from V and 7 bases from J, with 8 bases between.

V and J are TRBV9 and TRBJ2-1; the match to TRBD2 covers 10 bases. The V gene's germline CDR1 is SGDLS and CDR2 YYNGEE. This CDR3 region has 16 residues. With V trimmed by 4 bases and J by 5 bases, 9 bases remained unmatched. CDR3: CASSLGASGGHNEQFF. The CDR3 DNA is TGTGCCAGCAGCCTGGGGGCTAGCGGGGGCCACAATGAGCAGTTCTTC.

The chain employs TRBV5-1 and TRBJ2-7, with 8 bases lining up with TRBD1. With V trimmed by 0 bases and J by 3 bases, 11 bases remained unmatched. The CDR3 sequence is 17 residues long. CDR1 is SGHRS and CDR2 is YFSETQ in the germline V gene. The CDR3 loop is CASSLGLGTTGDYEQYF. CDR3 bases: TGCGCCAGCAGCTTGGGGCTGGGAACGACAGGGGACTACGAGCAGTACTTC.

This clone has a handful of counts. The CDR3 nucleotides read TGTGCCTGGACAGGGGGCGGTGGCGGGAGCTACGAGCAGTACTTC. As protein: CAWTGGGGGSYEQYF. The chain links TRBV30 to TRBJ2-7, with a possible D match to TRBD1 (8 bases). V was pared by 4 bases and J by 3 bases, with 19 bases between. CDR1 GTSNPN and CDR2 SVGIG come from the germline V gene (reference sequence). This CDR3 comprises 15 residues.

This clone was detected only once. This chain connects TRBV7-2 to TRBJ2-4; a weak D match, TRBD1 (5 bases). Trimming removed 4 bases from V and 9 bases from J, with 16 bases in between. CDR1 and CDR2 (germline): SGHTA, FQGNSA. The CDR3 covers 14 residues. CDR3 nucleotide sequence: TGTGCCAGCAGCTCCAGGGCCCTTGGCGCCATTCAGTACTTC. Amino acids: CASSSRALGAIQYF.

The chain recombines TRBV4-3 with TRBJ2-4; 11 bases align to TRBD2. CDR1 and CDR2 (germline): LGHNA, YSLEER. The J segment lost 0 bases and the V segment lost 0 bases, leaving 10 bases of the junction unmatched. The CDR3 spans 20 residues. DNA for the CDR3: TGCGCCAGCAGCCAAGACTTAGCGGGAGGGCCGGGATTAGCCAAAAACATTCAGTACTTC. Residues: CASSQDLAGGPGLAKNIQYF.